This T cell receptor beta chain was identified in a study of CD8+ T cells in alopecia areata. Treatment described: oral pan-JAK inhibitor, 5-10 mg twice daily. Looked up from germline, CDR1 is GTSNPN and CDR2 is SVGIG (reference sequence). V was clipped by 2 bases and J by 5 bases, with 10 bases between them. The CDR3 has 13 residues. RNA, once extracted, was reverse transcribed into cDNA for use as the sequencing template. The table came from immunoSEQ multiplex PCR; TCRdb's copy has only in-frame clones and leaves some out. The sample records more than 150,000 clones, about half being singletons. There are a few counts of this clone. Its antigen is undetermined. The same CDR3 is also encoded by other DNA sequences in this sample. Study-wide findings and caveats: Among patients, TCR sharing was less clear than in mice, a difference possibly due in part to HLA diversity in the patient population.

The origin of this receptor is a human donor with alopecia areata. The sequencing used CD8+ T cells sorted from blood, collected around week 52, from a patient treated with tofacitinib. This sequence joins TRBV30 and TRBJ1-5; D might be TRBD1 (5 bases). The CDR3 nucleotides read TGTGCCTGGAGTAGGGGTCTAGATCAGCCCCAGCATTTT. Protein sequence: CAWSRGLDQPQHF. The full variable domain, rest sourced from reference TRBV30 and TRBJ1-5, is SQTIHQWPATLVQPVGSPLSLECTVEGTSNPNLYWYRQAAGRGLQLLFYSVGIGQISSEVPQNLSASRPQDRQFILSSKKLLLSDSGFYLCAWSRGLDQPQHFGDGTRLSIL.